This TCR beta chain was found in a study of cytomegalovirus exposure and HLA in healthy donors. As for the study in general: Of 350 to 400 genotyped donors, 80% to 85% grouped in the Caucasian-associated ancestry cluster.

Findings and limits, study-wide: Earlier findings revealed that most TCR beta V segments proved productive either about 90% or about 30% of the time. Owing to their indistinguishability, certain V segments, notably TRBV6-2 and TRBV6-3, were excluded.

The PCR employed 60 Vbeta primers together with 13 Jbeta primers. The table came from immunoSEQ multiplex PCR; TCRdb's copy has only in-frame clones and leaves some out. The table lists 200,000 to 250,000 clones, less than 80% of them singletons, with 0.22% in the top ten. CDR1 is SGDLS, CDR2 YYNGEE, per germline. The length of the CDR3 is 13 residues. V gave up 4 bases and J gave up 1 base, with 7 bases separating them. Concerning this clone itself: Its cognate antigen is unknown.

Sample: PBMCs. The V gene is TRBV9, the J gene TRBJ2-3, with D unclear. The TCR comes from a girl aged 2 to 10 in good health and CMV-seronegative. The CDR3 loop is CASSPRGTDTQYF. The CDR3 region has the DNA TGTGCCAGCAGCCCCCGGGGCACAGATACGCAGTATTTT.